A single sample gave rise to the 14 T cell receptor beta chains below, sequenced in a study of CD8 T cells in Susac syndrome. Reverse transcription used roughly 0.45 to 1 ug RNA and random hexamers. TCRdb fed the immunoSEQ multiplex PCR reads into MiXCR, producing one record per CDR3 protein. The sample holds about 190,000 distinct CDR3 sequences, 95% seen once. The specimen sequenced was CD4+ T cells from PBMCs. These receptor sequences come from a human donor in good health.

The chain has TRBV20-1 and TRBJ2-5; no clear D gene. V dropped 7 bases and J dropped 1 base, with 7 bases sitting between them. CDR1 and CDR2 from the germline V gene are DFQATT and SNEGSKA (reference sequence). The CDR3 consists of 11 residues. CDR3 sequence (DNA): TGCAGTGGTATCATCCAAGAGACCCAGTACTTC. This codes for CSGIIQETQYF.

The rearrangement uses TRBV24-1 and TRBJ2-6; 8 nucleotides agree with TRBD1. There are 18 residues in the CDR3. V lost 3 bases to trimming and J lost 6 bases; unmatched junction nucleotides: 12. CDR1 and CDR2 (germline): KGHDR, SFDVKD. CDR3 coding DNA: TGTGCCACCAGTGATGCTGGCTTCAAGACAGGGGAGGCCAACGTCCTGACTTTC. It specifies CATSDAGFKTGEANVLTF.

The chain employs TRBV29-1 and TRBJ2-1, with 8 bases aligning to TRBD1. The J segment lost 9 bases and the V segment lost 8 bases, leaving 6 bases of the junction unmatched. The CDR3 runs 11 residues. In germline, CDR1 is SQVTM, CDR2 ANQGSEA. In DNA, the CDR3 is TGCAGCTTAGGACAGGGTAGTGAGCAGTTCTTC. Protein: CSLGQGSEQFF.

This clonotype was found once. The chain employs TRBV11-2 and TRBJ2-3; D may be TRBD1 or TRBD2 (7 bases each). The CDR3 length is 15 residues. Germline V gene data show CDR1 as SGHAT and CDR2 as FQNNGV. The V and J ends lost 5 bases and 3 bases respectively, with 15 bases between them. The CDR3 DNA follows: TGTGCCAGCAGCCCCAGGGGGGGCTCAACAGATACGCAGTATTTT. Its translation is CASSPRGGSTDTQYF.

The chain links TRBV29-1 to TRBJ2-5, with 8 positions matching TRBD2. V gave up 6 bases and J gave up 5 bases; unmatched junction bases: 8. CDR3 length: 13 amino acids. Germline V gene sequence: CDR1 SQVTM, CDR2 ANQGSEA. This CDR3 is CSVGTSIGETQYF. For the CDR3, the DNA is TGCAGCGTGGGGACTAGTATTGGGGAGACCCAGTACTTC.

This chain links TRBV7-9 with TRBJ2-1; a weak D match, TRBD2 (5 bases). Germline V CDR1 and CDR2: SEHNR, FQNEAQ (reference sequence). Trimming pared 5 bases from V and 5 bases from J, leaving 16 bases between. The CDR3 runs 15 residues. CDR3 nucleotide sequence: TGTGCCAGCAGCCAAAATCTTCGGGAACACAATGAGCAGTTCTTC. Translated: CASSQNLREHNEQFF.

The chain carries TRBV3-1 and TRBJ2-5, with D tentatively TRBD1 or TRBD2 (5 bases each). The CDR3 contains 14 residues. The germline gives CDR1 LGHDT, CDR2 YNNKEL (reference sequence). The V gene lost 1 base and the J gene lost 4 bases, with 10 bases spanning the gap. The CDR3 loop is CASSQGSGTETQYF. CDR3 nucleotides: TGTGCCAGCAGCCAAGGGTCCGGGACAGAGACCCAGTACTTC.

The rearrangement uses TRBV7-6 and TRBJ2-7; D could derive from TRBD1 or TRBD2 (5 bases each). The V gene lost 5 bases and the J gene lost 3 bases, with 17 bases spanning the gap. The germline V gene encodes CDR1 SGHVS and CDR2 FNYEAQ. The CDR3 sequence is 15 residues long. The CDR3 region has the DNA TGTGCCAGCAGCCCGGGGCGGACGGCAATCTACGAGCAGTACGTC. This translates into CASSPGRTAIYEQYV.

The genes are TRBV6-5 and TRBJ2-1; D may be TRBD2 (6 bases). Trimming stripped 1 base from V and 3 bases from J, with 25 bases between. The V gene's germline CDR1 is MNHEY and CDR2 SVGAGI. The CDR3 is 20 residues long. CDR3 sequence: CASSYYPYAMGGEGYNEQFF. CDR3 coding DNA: TGTGCCAGCAGTTACTACCCCTATGCCATGGGGGGAGAGGGCTACAATGAGCAGTTCTTC.

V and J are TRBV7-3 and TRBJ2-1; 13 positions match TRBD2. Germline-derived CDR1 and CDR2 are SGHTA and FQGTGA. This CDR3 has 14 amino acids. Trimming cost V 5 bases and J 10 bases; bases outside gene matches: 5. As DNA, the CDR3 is TGTGCCAGCAGCGGACTAGCGGGAGTTGGCGAGCAGTTCTTC. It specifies CASSGLAGVGEQFF. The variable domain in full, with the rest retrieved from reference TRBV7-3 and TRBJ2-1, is GAGVSQTPSNKVTEKGKYVELRCDPISGHTALYWYRQSLGQGPEFLIYFQGTGAADDSGLPNDRFFAVRPEGSVSTLKIQRTERGDSAVYLCASSGLAGVGEQFFGPGTRLTVL.

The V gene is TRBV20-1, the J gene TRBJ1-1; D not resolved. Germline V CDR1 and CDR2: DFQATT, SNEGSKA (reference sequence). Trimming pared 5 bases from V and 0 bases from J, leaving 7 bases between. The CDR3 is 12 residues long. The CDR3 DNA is TGCAGTGCTCTCCCCGTGAACACTGAAGCTTTCTTT. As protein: CSALPVNTEAFF.

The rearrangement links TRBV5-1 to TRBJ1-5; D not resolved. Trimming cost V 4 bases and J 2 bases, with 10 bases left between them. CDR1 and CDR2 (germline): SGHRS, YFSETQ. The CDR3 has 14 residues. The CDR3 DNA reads TGCGCCAGCAGCCCCAACAGTGGCAATCAGCCCCAGCATTTT. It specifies CASSPNSGNQPQHF.

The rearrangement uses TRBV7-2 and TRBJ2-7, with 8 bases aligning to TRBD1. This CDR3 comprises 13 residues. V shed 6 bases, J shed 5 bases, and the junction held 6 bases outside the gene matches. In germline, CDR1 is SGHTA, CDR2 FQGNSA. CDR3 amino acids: CASSYRGKNEQYF. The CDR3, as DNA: TGTGCCAGCAGTTACAGGGGGAAGAACGAGCAGTACTTC.

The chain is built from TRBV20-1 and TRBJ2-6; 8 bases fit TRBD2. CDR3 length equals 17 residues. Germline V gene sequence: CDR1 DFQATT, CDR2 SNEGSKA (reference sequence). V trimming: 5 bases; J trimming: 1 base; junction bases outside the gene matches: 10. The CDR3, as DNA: TGCAGTGCTCGGGATATACCTAGCGGGTCTGGGGCCAACGTCCTGACTTTC. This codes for CSARDIPSGSGANVLTF.